Listed here are 18 T cell receptor beta chains from one sample, sequenced in a study of blood T cell repertoires in COVID-19. Profiled with immunoSEQ multiplex PCR; TCRdb holds only in-frame clones, not every one. The table includes approximately 330,000 clones, 87% detected once. The sequenced material came from peripheral blood. These receptors were obtained from a man aged 30 to 45 with COVID-19, enrolled during active disease.

This chain links TRBV21-1 with TRBJ2-1; the table names TRBD2, a call not compared with the DNA. TRBV21-1 is flagged as a pseudogene. CDR3 length: 21 amino acids. CDR3 in DNA: TGTGCCAGCAGCAAAAAAAGGGGGACTAGCGGACACTTCCGATCCTACAATGAGCAGTTCTTC. Protein product: CASSKKRGTSGHFRSYNEQFF.

The chain combines TRBV30 with TRBJ2-2; unclear D gene. There are 14 residues in the CDR3. Germline CDR1 and CDR2: GTSNPN and SVGIG (reference sequence). V lost 1 base and J 2 bases, leaving 8 bases between the germline ends. This chain's CDR3 is CAWSGASNTGELFF. The CDR3, as DNA: TGTGCCTGGAGTGGCGCTTCCAACACCGGGGAGCTGTTTTTT.

The CDR3 DNA reads as TGTGCCAGCAGTCCACTGGGTGGCGGGAGCTCCTACAATGAGCAGTTCTTC. It encodes CASSPLGGGSSYNEQFF. V usage is TRBV27 and J usage is TRBJ2-1; the match to TRBD2 covers 7 bases. The germline gives CDR1 MNHEY, CDR2 SMNVEV (reference sequence). CDR3 length: 17 residues. Germline trimming cut 5 bases from V and 0 bases from J; bases unmatched to any gene: 10.

The chain combines TRBV30 with TRBJ2-1, with 15 bases matching TRBD2. The CDR3 contains 15 residues. The J segment lost 5 bases and the V segment lost 5 bases, leaving 4 bases of the junction unmatched. The germline V gene has CDR1 GTSNPN and CDR2 SVGIG (reference sequence). CDR3 coding DNA: TGTGCCTGGGGAGGACTAGCGGGAGGGCACAATGAGCAGTTCTTC. Amino acid sequence: CAWGGLAGGHNEQFF.

Points on this clone: The same CDR3 is also encoded by other DNA sequences in this sample. For the CDR3, the DNA is TGCGCCAGCAGCAGAGGGACTGTGAACACTGAAGCTTTCTTT. Translating gives CASSRGTVNTEAFF. This sequence joins TRBV5-1 and TRBJ1-1; a weak D match, TRBD1 (5 bases). Germline CDR1 reads SGHRS; CDR2 reads YFSETQ. V was trimmed by 4 bases and J by 0 bases, leaving 10 bases between them. This CDR3 has 14 residues.

CDR3 DNA: TGTGCCAGCAGTTGGCAGGGGGGAAACACTGAAGCTTTCTTT. Its translation: CASSWQGGNTEAFF. The chain combines TRBV27 with TRBJ1-1, with 7 bases fitting TRBD1. The germline V gene encodes CDR1 MNHEY and CDR2 SMNVEV (reference sequence). Unmatched junction bases numbered 4, after V lost 4 bases and J lost 2 bases. The CDR3 is 14 residues long.

The chain carries TRBV7-2 and TRBJ1-5; no clear D gene. The CDR3 is 16 amino acids. Trimming took 1 base from V and 0 from J, leaving 10 bases between them. Germline CDR1 is SGHTA and CDR2 is FQGNSA. The DNA for the CDR3 is TGTGCCAGCAGCTTAGGGTCTATCCTTAGCAATCAGCCCCAGCATTTT. It yields the protein CASSLGSILSNQPQHF.

This chain uses TRBV28 with TRBJ2-7, with unresolved D. CDR1 is MDHEN and CDR2 is SYDVKM in the germline V gene. The CDR3 has 13 residues. Trimming shortened V by 4 bases and J by 6 bases, and 13 bases separated the two germline ends. The CDR3 is CASSSLKTGEQYF. DNA of the CDR3: TGTGCCAGCAGTTCTCTAAAAACGGGCGAGCAGTACTTC.

This clone was recorded once. The J gene is TRBJ2-2, the V gene TRBV29-1; 10 nucleotides line up with TRBD2. The CDR3 extends over 17 amino acids. Trimming cost V 1 base and J 0 bases; bases outside gene matches: 5. Germline V lookup: CDR1 SQVTM, CDR2 ANQGSEA. The CDR3 nucleotides read TGCAGCGTTGAAGCCCTAGCGGGGGCCACGAACACCGGGGAGCTGTTTTTT. It translates to CSVEALAGATNTGELFF.

The chain uses TRBV18 and TRBJ2-1; 12 positions match TRBD2. Germline V CDR1 and CDR2: KGHSH, LQKENI. The ends lost 3 bases at V and 0 bases at J; junction bases unmatched: 9. This CDR3 region has 19 residues. Here the CDR3 reads CASSPPNRLAGASYNEQFF. DNA for the CDR3: TGTGCCAGCTCACCCCCTAATCGACTAGCGGGAGCCTCCTACAATGAGCAGTTCTTC.

The chain is built from TRBV7-2 and TRBJ1-6; D call uncertain. CDR1 SGHTA and CDR2 FQGNSA come from the germline V gene. The CDR3 is 16 amino acids. Trimming removed 8 bases at V and 0 bases at J, with 14 bases between. CDR3 loop: CASGVFGSSYNSPLHF. CDR3 in DNA: TGTGCCAGCGGCGTTTTCGGGAGCTCCTATAATTCACCCCTCCACTTT.

The chain couples TRBV18 to TRBJ1-2; 10 positions agree with TRBD1. This CDR3 has 15 residues. Germline values: CDR1 KGHSH, CDR2 LQKENI. V lost 2 bases to trimming and J lost 5 bases; unmatched junction nucleotides: 5. The CDR3 protein is CASSPMTGGIYGYTF. In DNA, the CDR3 is TGTGCCAGCTCACCAATGACAGGGGGCATTTATGGCTACACCTTC. The full variable domain, rest sourced from reference TRBV18 and TRBJ1-2, is NAGVMQNPRHLVRRRGQEARLRCSPMKGHSHVYWYRQLPEEGLKFMVYLQKENIIDESGMPKERFSAEFPKEGPSILRIQQVVRGDSAAYFCASSPMTGGIYGYTFGSGTRLTVV.

The V and J genes are TRBV7-2 and TRBJ2-7; possible D gene TRBD1, 6 bases. V was pared by 2 bases and J by 4 bases, with 18 bases between. Germline lookup yields CDR1 SGHTA and CDR2 FQGNSA. The CDR3 is made up of 16 amino acids. The CDR3 DNA is TGTGCCAGCAGCTTATCCTACAGGGCACCCCCTTACGAGCAGTACTTC. Its translation is CASSLSYRAPPYEQYF.

The chain couples TRBV15 to TRBJ2-1; TRBD2 aligns across 7 bases. The germline V gene has CDR1 LNHNV and CDR2 YYDKDF (reference sequence). The V gene end was trimmed by 0 bases and the J gene end by 4 bases; junction bases not matched to a gene: 12. This CDR3 has 18 residues. In DNA, the CDR3 is TGTGCCACCAGCAGAGATCGCACATCGGGGGGTCAGTACAATGAGCAGTTCTTC. It yields the protein CATSRDRTSGGQYNEQFF.

This sequence joins TRBV6-2 or TRBV6-3 and TRBJ2-7; TRBD2 is a possible D gene (5 bases). The germline V gene encodes CDR1 MNHEY and CDR2 SVGEGT. V lost 4 bases to trimming and J lost 2 bases, with 6 bases between them. The CDR3 has 12 amino acids. In nucleotides, the CDR3 is TGTGCCAGCAGTTTAGCGACCTACGAGCAGTACTTC. Its translation: CASSLATYEQYF.

The rearrangement joins TRBV28 to TRBJ1-4, with D perhaps matching TRBD1 (6 bases). V lost 7 bases and J 0 bases, leaving 12 bases between the germline ends. CDR3 length: 15 residues. Germline V gene sequence: CDR1 MDHEN, CDR2 SYDVKM. For the CDR3, the DNA is TGTGCCAGCAAGGGGACATTCTCAACTAATGAAAAACTGTTTTTT. The encoded protein is CASKGTFSTNEKLFF.

V gene TRBV19 combines with J gene TRBJ1-1; unclear D gene. There are 15 residues in the CDR3. In germline, CDR1 is LNHDA, CDR2 SQIVND (reference sequence). V lost 6 bases to trimming and J lost 5 bases, with 19 bases between them. The CDR3 protein is CASRIMWGGETEAFF. In nucleotides, the CDR3 is TGTGCCAGTAGGATAATGTGGGGAGGTGAAACTGAAGCTTTCTTT.

The chain has TRBV9 and TRBJ1-2; tentative D call: TRBD1 (5 bases). V lost 0 bases and J lost 1, with 10 bases in between. CDR1 SGDLS and CDR2 YYNGEE come from the germline V gene. The CDR3 is made up of 15 amino acids. The CDR3 here is CASSVGGGNNYGYTF. The CDR3 region has the DNA TGTGCCAGCAGCGTAGGTGGGGGGAATAACTATGGCTACACCTTC. The entire variable domain, with the rest obtained from reference TRBV9 and TRBJ1-2, is as follows: DSGVTQTPKHLITATGQRVTLRCSPRSGDLSVYWYQQSLDQGLQFLIQYYNGEERAKGNILERFSAQQFPDLHSELNLSSLELGDSALYFCASSVGGGNNYGYTFGSGTRLTVV.